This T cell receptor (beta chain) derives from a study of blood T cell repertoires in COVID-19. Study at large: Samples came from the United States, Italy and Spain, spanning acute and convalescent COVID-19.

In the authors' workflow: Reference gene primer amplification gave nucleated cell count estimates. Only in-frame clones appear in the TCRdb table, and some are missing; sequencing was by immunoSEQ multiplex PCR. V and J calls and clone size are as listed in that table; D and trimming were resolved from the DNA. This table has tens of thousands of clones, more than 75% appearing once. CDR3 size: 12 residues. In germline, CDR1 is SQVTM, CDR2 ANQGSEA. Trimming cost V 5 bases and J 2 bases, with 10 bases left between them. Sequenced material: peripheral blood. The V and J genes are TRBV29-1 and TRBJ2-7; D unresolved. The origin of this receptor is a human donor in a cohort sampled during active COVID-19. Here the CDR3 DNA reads TGCAGCGTTACACAGAGCACCTACGAGCAGTACTTC. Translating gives CSVTQSTYEQYF.